Below are 29 T cell receptor beta chains sequenced from a single sample in a study of blood T cell repertoires in COVID-19. This table comes from immunoSEQ multiplex PCR, and its TCRdb copy is limited to in-frame clones, with some not included. The sample contains hundreds of thousands of clones, 85% to 90% of which appear only once. Sequencing input: peripheral blood. These TCRs come from a woman aged 45-60 years with COVID-19, enrolled during active disease.

V gene TRBV9 combines with J gene TRBJ1-6, with TRBD1 matching over 7 bases. Germline values: CDR1 SGDLS, CDR2 YYNGEE. With V trimmed by 4 bases and J by 7 bases, 2 bases remained unmatched. This CDR3 has 13 residues. CDR3 amino acids: CASSYRGNSPLHF. The CDR3 coding sequence is TGTGCCAGCAGCTACAGGGGAAATTCACCCCTCCACTTT.

This clone was seen only once. The chain has TRBV5-1 and TRBJ1-2; 7 nucleotides align to TRBD1. The J segment lost 6 bases and the V segment lost 0 bases, leaving 11 bases of the junction unmatched. Germline CDR1 SGHRS, CDR2 YFSETQ. The CDR3 spans 16 residues. The chain's CDR3 is CASSLGNFRGSNGYTF. Here the CDR3 DNA reads TGCGCCAGCAGCTTGGGAAACTTCAGGGGGAGTAATGGCTACACCTTC.

This rearrangement joins TRBV27 to TRBJ1-3; no clear D gene. The CDR3 has 15 residues. Per germline, CDR1 MNHEY and CDR2 SMNVEV (reference sequence). Trimming removed 8 bases from V and 8 bases from J, with 22 bases in between. CDR3 in amino acids: CASSKAGLGFDTIYF. The CDR3 DNA reads TGTGCCAGCTCCAAAGCCGGACTGGGGTTTGACACCATATATTTT.

The rearrangement joins TRBV5-1 to TRBJ2-3, with 9 bases aligning to TRBD1. Looked up from germline, CDR1 is SGHRS and CDR2 is YFSETQ. V lost 4 bases to trimming and J lost 3 bases; unmatched junction nucleotides: 3. The CDR3 is 14 amino acids. CDR3 nucleotide sequence: TGCGCCAGCAGCGGGGACAGGGTGACAGATACGCAGTATTTT. Translated: CASSGDRVTDTQYF.

The chain links TRBV2 to TRBJ2-3; 10 bases fit TRBD2. Per germline, CDR1 SNHLY and CDR2 FYNNEI. The CDR3 is 17 amino acids. The ends lost 3 bases at V and 2 bases at J; junction bases unmatched: 8. The CDR3 DNA reads TGTGCCAGCAGTGATCCCCTACTAGCGGGGTTCACAGATACGCAGTATTTT. This codes for CASSDPLLAGFTDTQYF.

In its sample, this clone was seen many times. This sequence joins TRBV6-1 and TRBJ2-5; maybe TRBD2 (5 bases). Trimming cost V 1 base and J 4 bases, with 7 bases left between them. Germline values: CDR1 MNHNS, CDR2 SASEGT. The CDR3 runs to 13 residues. CDR3 sequence: CASSEGSGETQYF. In DNA, the CDR3 is TGTGCCAGCAGTGAAGGCAGCGGAGAGACCCAGTACTTC.

The gene calls are TRBV3-1 (or the pseudogene TRBV3-2) and TRBJ1-2; D unresolved. The CDR3 is 14 amino acids. V lost 4 bases and J 4 bases, leaving 13 bases between the germline ends. CDR1 and CDR2 from the germline V gene are LGHDT and YNNKEL (reference sequence). CDR3 nucleotide sequence: TGTGCCAGCAGCCTTTTGGAGGCCGGCTATGGCTACACCTTC. Its protein product is CASSLLEAGYGYTF.

The genes are TRBV19 and TRBJ2-1; D might be TRBD2 (5 bases). CDR3 length equals 13 residues. Trimming stripped 2 bases from V and 9 bases from J, with 11 bases between. Germline lookup yields CDR1 LNHDA and CDR2 SQIVND (reference sequence). In DNA, the CDR3 is TGTGCCAGTAGTATATACGGGGTTGGTGAGCAGTTCTTC. It encodes CASSIYGVGEQFF. Full variable domain (rest looked up from reference TRBV19 and TRBJ2-1): DGGITQSPKYLFRKEGQNVTLSCEQNLNHDAMYWYRQDPGQGLRLIYYSQIVNDFQKGDIAEGYSVSREKKESFPLTVTSAQKNPTAFYLCASSIYGVGEQFFGPGTRLTVL.

The V and J genes are TRBV6-5 and TRBJ1-2, with a possible D match to TRBD1 (6 bases). This CDR3 region has 13 residues. Germline V lookup: CDR1 MNHEY, CDR2 SVGAGI. The V gene lost 5 bases and the J gene lost 8 bases, with 15 bases spanning the gap. The CDR3 loop reads CASSPTQGRGYTF. The CDR3 nucleotides read TGTGCCAGCAGTCCCACACAGGGACGGGGCTACACCTTC.

CDR3 bases: TGTGCCTGGAGTGGCCGGGACAGGGGACATGGCTACACCTTC. Translation gives CAWSGRDRGHGYTF. The chain recombines TRBV30 with TRBJ1-2; 10 nucleotides line up with TRBD1. The CDR3 is 14 amino acids. V dropped 1 base and J dropped 6; count of bases not matched to a gene: 5. In germline, CDR1 is GTSNPN, CDR2 SVGIG (reference sequence).

The rearrangement joins TRBV2 to TRBJ2-5; possible D gene TRBD1, 5 bases. V lost 0 bases and J 1 base, leaving 15 bases between the germline ends. The CDR3 sequence is 17 residues long. The germline CDR1 and CDR2 sequences are SNHLY and FYNNEI. CDR3 bases: TGTGCCAGCAGTGAAGCCGGATCAGGGCCCTTCCAAGAGACCCAGTACTTC. This gives the protein CASSEAGSGPFQETQYF.

The V gene is TRBV30, the J gene TRBJ1-2; possible D gene TRBD1, 5 bases. Deletions cut 4 bases from V and 4 bases from J, with 13 bases between. CDR1 and CDR2 (germline): GTSNPN, SVGIG (reference sequence). This CDR3 comprises 13 residues. CDR3 DNA sequence: TGTGCCTGGAAGGGGAAGGCGACCTATGGCTACACCTTC. This encodes CAWKGKATYGYTF.

The chain combines TRBV28 with TRBJ1-1; a weak D match, TRBD1 (5 bases). The germline CDR1 and CDR2 sequences are MDHEN and SYDVKM. This CDR3 region has 12 residues. Trimming removed 2 bases at V and 10 bases at J, with 11 bases between. CDR3 in amino acids: CASSLGGGVAFF. The CDR3 DNA reads as TGTGCCAGCAGTTTAGGGGGAGGGGTAGCTTTCTTT.

This chain connects TRBV24-1 to TRBJ2-5; tentatively, D is TRBD2 (7 bases). There are 15 residues in the CDR3. Per the germline V gene, CDR1 is KGHDR and CDR2 is SFDVKD. V gave up 5 bases and J gave up 0 bases, with 12 bases separating them. CDR3 region: CATSVGGAYQETQYF. The CDR3 nucleotides are TGTGCCACCAGTGTAGGGGGGGCGTACCAAGAGACCCAGTACTTC.

The table lists this clone with many counts. The CDR3 protein is CASSLGLEAQPQHF. DNA for the CDR3: TGTGCCAGCAGCTTGGGTTTGGAGGCGCAGCCCCAGCATTTT. The chain joins TRBV7-9 to TRBJ1-5; unclear D gene. There are 14 residues in the CDR3. The V end was cut by 3 bases, the J end by 7 bases, with 13 bases between. Looked up from germline, CDR1 is SEHNR and CDR2 is FQNEAQ (reference sequence).

V is TRBV24-1 and J is TRBJ1-1; tentatively, D is TRBD1 (6 bases). The V gene lost 4 bases and the J gene lost 1 base, with 18 bases spanning the gap. CDR1 is KGHDR and CDR2 is SFDVKD in the germline V gene. This CDR3 is built from 17 residues. The CDR3 DNA reads as TGTGCCACCAGTGACAACCCAATACAGGGCCGGAACACTGAAGCTTTCTTT. Its protein product is CATSDNPIQGRNTEAFF.

The J gene is TRBJ2-7, the V gene TRBV30, with 9 bases matching TRBD2. The CDR3 covers 13 residues. CDR1 is GTSNPN, CDR2 SVGIG, per germline (reference sequence). The trim removed 1 base at V and 5 bases at J, leaving 3 bases unmatched. Written as DNA, the CDR3 is TGTGCCTGGAGTGAGTTAGCGGGAGACGAGCAGTACTTC. Protein sequence: CAWSELAGDEQYF.

This clone has a single count. The gene calls are TRBV7-9 and TRBJ2-6; 7 nucleotides line up with TRBD1. Germline loops: CDR1 SEHNR, CDR2 FQNEAQ (reference sequence). Trimming at V came to 5 bases and at J to 3 bases, leaving 16 bases not matched to a gene. The CDR3 loop spans 19 amino acids. The DNA for the CDR3 is TGTGCCAGCAGCAAACCCTGGGGCAGGGGGATAGGTGGGGCCAACGTCCTGACTTTC. Amino acid sequence: CASSKPWGRGIGGANVLTF.

The rearrangement uses TRBV4-1 and TRBJ1-5; no reliable D call. V lost 1 base and J 11 bases, leaving 15 bases between the germline ends. The CDR3 totals 14 residues. Germline CDR1 is MGHRA and CDR2 is YSYEKL. The CDR3 is CASSQVGGPGTQHF. The CDR3 DNA follows: TGCGCCAGCAGCCAAGTCGGAGGGCCCGGAACCCAGCATTTT.

The J gene is TRBJ2-7, the V gene TRBV12-3 or TRBV12-4, with D possibly matching TRBD1 (7 bases). The V and J ends lost 5 bases and 3 bases respectively, with 11 bases between them. CDR3 length: 13 residues. The CDR3 region has the DNA TGTGCCAGCAGTCTCCAGGGGGGCTACGAGCAGTACTTC. Translation gives CASSLQGGYEQYF.

The chain joins TRBV6-5 to TRBJ2-7; perhaps TRBD2 as D (6 bases). The length of the CDR3 is 13 residues. Germline lookup yields CDR1 MNHEY and CDR2 SVGAGI. CDR3 in DNA: TGTTTAACCACCCCCGGGGGAGCCTACGAGCAGTACTTC. It yields the protein CLTTPGGAYEQYF.

The chain combines TRBV6-1 with TRBJ1-4, with D perhaps matching TRBD1 (5 bases). Germline V gives CDR1 MNHNS, CDR2 SASEGT. Trimming cost V 3 bases and J 0 bases, with 11 bases left between them. The CDR3 covers 16 residues. The CDR3 nucleotides are TGTGCCAGCAGTGATTCCCAGGGCCCAACTAATGAAAAACTGTTTTTT. It translates to CASSDSQGPTNEKLFF.

The chain has TRBV5-1 and TRBJ2-7; 7 nucleotides match TRBD1. V dropped 5 bases and J dropped 1; count of bases not matched to a gene: 6. Germline CDR1 and CDR2: SGHRS and YFSETQ. CDR3 length: 14 amino acids. Here the CDR3 reads CASSRSRGSYEQYF. The CDR3 DNA reads TGCGCCAGCAGTAGGAGCAGGGGGTCCTACGAGCAGTACTTC.

The V and J genes are TRBV6-5 and TRBJ2-5; 11 bases agree with TRBD2. This CDR3 comprises 13 residues. The junction had 3 bases not matched to a gene; V was cut back by 4 bases and J by 8 bases. CDR1 and CDR2 (germline): MNHEY, SVGAGI. The CDR3 nucleotides are TGTGCCAGCAGTTGGGGGACTAGCGGTACCCAGTACTTC. Protein sequence: CASSWGTSGTQYF.

In nucleotides, the CDR3 is TGCGCCAGCAGCCCCGGGACAGGCGAGGCCTACGAGCAGTACTTC. The encoded protein is CASSPGTGEAYEQYF. The chain recombines TRBV5-1 with TRBJ2-7; TRBD1 matches at 8 bases. Germline CDR1 reads SGHRS; CDR2 reads YFSETQ. Losses at the gene ends were 4 bases for V and 2 bases for J; bases not matched to a gene: 8. The CDR3 contains 15 residues.

The chain links TRBV2 to TRBJ1-2; D is possibly TRBD1 (6 bases). Germline CDR1 reads SNHLY; CDR2 reads FYNNEI. CDR3 length equals 14 residues. Between the trimmed V and J ends, which lost 2 bases and 4 bases, there was a span of 11 bases. CDR3: CASSELGGVYGYTF. For the CDR3, the DNA is TGTGCCAGCAGTGAACTAGGGGGGGTCTATGGCTACACCTTC. The full variable domain, in which reference TRBV2 and TRBJ1-2 provide the parts outside the CDR3, is EPEVTQTPSHQVTQMGQEVILRCVPISNHLYFYWYRQILGQKVEFLVSFYNNEISEKSEIFDDQFSVERPDGSNFTLKIRSTKLEDSAMYFCASSELGGVYGYTFGSGTRLTVV.

The gene calls are TRBV3-1 (or the pseudogene TRBV3-2) and TRBJ1-2, with no clear D. The CDR3 totals 13 residues. V was cut by 2 bases and J by 4 bases, with 8 bases left in between. Germline V gene sequence: CDR1 LGHDT, CDR2 YNNKEL (reference sequence). The DNA for the CDR3 is TGTGCCAGCAGCCAACCCGAGAGCTATGGCTACACCTTC. Its translation is CASSQPESYGYTF.

The chain carries TRBV5-4 and TRBJ1-5; 7 nucleotides match TRBD1. CDR1 and CDR2 from the germline V gene are SGHNT and YYREEE (reference sequence). This CDR3 spans 14 amino acids. J gave up 6 bases and V 4 bases, and 7 bases lay outside the gene matches. CDR3 nucleotide sequence: TGTGCCAGCAGCCTACAGGGGAGTCGTCAGCCCCAGCATTTT. Its translation: CASSLQGSRQPQHF. Full variable domain (remainder filled in from reference TRBV5-4 and TRBJ1-5): ETGVTQSPTHLIKTRGQQVTLRCSSQSGHNTVSWYQQALGQGPQFIFQYYREEENGRGNFPPRFSGLQFPNYSSELNVNALELDDSALYLCASSLQGSRQPQHFGDGTRLSIL.

The rearrangement links TRBV30 to TRBJ2-5; no definite D call. V gave up 0 bases and J gave up 5 bases, with 16 bases separating them. The CDR3 length is 15 residues. Per the germline V gene, CDR1 is GTSNPN and CDR2 is SVGIG (reference sequence). In nucleotides, the CDR3 is TGTGCCTGGAGTGTAGCCCCCGGCTTCAGGGAGACCCAGTACTTC. It codes for CAWSVAPGFRETQYF. Looking up the rest from reference TRBV30 and TRBJ2-5 gives the full variable domain: SQTIHQWPATLVQPVGSPLSLECTVEGTSNPNLYWYRQAAGRGLQLLFYSVGIGQISSEVPQNLSASRPQDRQFILSSKKLLLSDSGFYLCAWSVAPGFRETQYFGPGTRLLVL.